This entry lists 31 T cell receptor beta chains sequenced from one sample in a study of cytomegalovirus exposure and HLA in healthy donors. Vbeta (60) and Jbeta (13) primers were used in the PCR. Using immunoSEQ multiplex PCR, the repertoire was profiled, and TCRdb retains in-frame clones only, with some absent. The sample contains 200,000 to 250,000 clones, around 89% of which appear only once. The sample consisted of PBMCs. The receptors derive from a young woman in good health and CMV-seronegative.

This sequence joins TRBV27 and TRBJ2-7, with TRBD1 as a possible D gene (5 bases). V lost 5 bases, J lost 5 bases, and 22 bases lay in between. The germline CDR1 and CDR2 sequences are MNHEY and SMNVEV (reference sequence). This CDR3 has 16 residues. The CDR3 bases are TGTGCCAGCAGTCACCCTAGTATGGGGCGAGTGGACGAGCAGTACTTC. It translates to CASSHPSMGRVDEQYF.

This clone was seen only once. The chain carries TRBV5-1 and TRBJ1-1; 8 positions match TRBD1. The CDR3 has 18 residues. Germline CDR1 is SGHRS and CDR2 is YFSETQ. Unmatched junction bases numbered 17, after V lost 3 bases and J lost 4 bases. The CDR3: CASSSLVAGGKVLTEAFF. The DNA for the CDR3 is TGCGCCAGCAGCTCCCTCGTCGCAGGGGGCAAAGTTCTCACTGAAGCTTTCTTT. Together with reference TRBV5-1 and TRBJ1-1, the CDR3 gives the full variable domain: KAGVTQTPRYLIKTRGQQVTLSCSPISGHRSVSWYQQTPGQGLQFLFEYFSETQRNKGNFPGRFSGRQFSNSRSEMNVSTLELGDSALYLCASSSLVAGGKVLTEAFFGQGTRLTVV.

The genes are TRBV2 and TRBJ2-7, with TRBD2 matching over 10 bases. Germline CDR1 and CDR2: SNHLY and FYNNEI. This CDR3 spans 16 amino acids. V trimming: 1 base; J trimming: 3 bases; junction bases outside the gene matches: 6. CDR3 DNA: TGTGCCAGCAGTGAAGGGGGATTAGCGGGAGGCTACGAGCAGTACTTC. Protein sequence: CASSEGGLAGGYEQYF.

The gene calls are TRBV7-9 and TRBJ1-3, with TRBD1 matching 7 bases. The V segment lost 1 base and the J segment 0 bases; nucleotides outside the gene matches: 6. Per the germline V gene, CDR1 is SEHNR and CDR2 is FQNEAQ (reference sequence). This CDR3 is built from 17 residues. The CDR3 sequence is CASSLDPGQSSGNTIYF. As DNA, the CDR3 is TGTGCCAGCAGCTTAGACCCGGGACAGAGCTCTGGAAACACCATATATTTT.

The gene calls are TRBV2 and TRBJ2-3; the D gene is possibly TRBD1 (5 bases). V shed 6 bases and J shed 0 bases, with 13 bases lying between them. The CDR3 is 15 residues long. Germline CDR1 SNHLY, CDR2 FYNNEI. This CDR3 reads CASSSAGPSTDTQYF. The CDR3 bases are TGTGCCAGCAGCTCCGCAGGGCCTAGCACAGATACGCAGTATTTT.

Comment on this clone: The junction departs from the called germline gene at one end, perhaps through a read error. The chain uses TRBV7-9 and TRBJ2-2; 11 nucleotides match TRBD2. CDR1 and CDR2 (germline): SEHNR, FQNEAQ (reference sequence). The CDR3 is made up of 16 amino acids. The CDR3 coding sequence is TGTGACAGCAGCCAACTAGCGGGGGCCAACACCGGGGAGCTGTTTTTT. This encodes CDSSQLAGANTGELFF.

V usage is TRBV4-3 and J usage is TRBJ2-1, with D maybe TRBD1 (6 bases). The length of the CDR3 is 16 residues. Germline CDR1 LGHNA, CDR2 YSLEER. The ends were cut back, 0 bases at V and 3 bases at J, with 12 bases in the middle. CDR3 coding DNA: TGCGCCAGCAGCCAAGATCCAGGGGCTATCTACAATGAGCAGTTCTTC. Protein product: CASSQDPGAIYNEQFF.

V gene TRBV5-4 combines with J gene TRBJ2-7; 8 nucleotides agree with TRBD2. Germline assignment: CDR1 SGHNT and CDR2 YYREEE (reference sequence). Losses at the gene ends were 3 bases for V and 2 bases for J; bases not matched to a gene: 7. This CDR3 has 15 residues. The chain's CDR3 is CASSWAGGWPYEQYF. The DNA for the CDR3 is TGTGCCAGCAGCTGGGCGGGGGGCTGGCCCTACGAGCAGTACTTC.

The CDR3 DNA is TGTGCCAGCAGTGAGCTCGGTTTTTACGAGCAGTACTTC. It specifies CASSELGFYEQYF. This chain uses TRBV6-1 with TRBJ2-7; D remains unclear. Germline CDR1 reads MNHNS; CDR2 reads SASEGT. Trimming cost V 3 bases and J 4 bases, with 10 bases left between them. The CDR3 runs 13 residues.

The chain is built from TRBV19 and TRBJ2-7; 8 bases agree with TRBD1. V was clipped by 9 bases and J by 4 bases; unmatched bases: 5. The germline V gene has CDR1 LNHDA and CDR2 SQIVND (reference sequence). The CDR3 contains 12 residues. The CDR3 DNA sequence: TGTGCCAGAGCGACAGGGGCGTACGAGCAGTACTTC. Protein product: CARATGAYEQYF.

The chain has TRBV25-1 and TRBJ2-7; D may be TRBD1 (5 bases). The length of the CDR3 is 14 residues. Per the germline V gene, CDR1 is MGHDK and CDR2 is SYGVNS. With 3 bases removed from V and 3 bases from J, the gap between germline ends came to 12 bases. CDR3 in amino acids: CASSDRQQLYEQYF. For the CDR3, the DNA is TGTGCCAGCAGTGATAGACAGCAACTCTACGAGCAGTACTTC.

The chain employs TRBV12-2 and TRBJ1-5; the table's D call of TRBD1 was not tested on the DNA. TRBV12-2 is labeled a pseudogene. The CDR3 loop spans 15 amino acids. CDR3 DNA sequence: TGTGCAAGTCGCTCGGACAGGACAAGCAATCAGCCCCAGCATTTT. Amino acids: CASRSDRTSNQPQHF.

The chain is built from TRBV5-5 and TRBJ2-7, with TRBD2 identical over 12 bases. With 2 bases clipped from V and 2 bases from J, the junction kept 8 bases outside the gene matches. Germline V gives CDR1 SGHKS, CDR2 YYEKEE (reference sequence). The CDR3 consists of 17 residues. The CDR3 protein is CASSFRLAGVFTYEQYF. The DNA of the CDR3 is TGTGCCAGCAGCTTCCGACTAGCGGGAGTGTTCACCTACGAGCAGTACTTC.

This chain uses TRBV4-3 with TRBJ1-2; 7 positions agree with TRBD1. Germline trimming cut 4 bases from V and 3 bases from J; bases unmatched to any gene: 5. From germline, CDR1 is LGHNA and CDR2 YSLEER. The CDR3 covers 14 residues. The CDR3 loop is CASSLDREDYGYTF. DNA for the CDR3: TGCGCCAGCAGCCTAGACAGGGAGGACTATGGCTACACCTTC.

This chain uses TRBV6-5 with TRBJ2-5, with D possibly matching TRBD1 (6 bases). Germline-derived CDR1 and CDR2 are MNHEY and SVGAGI. The CDR3 is made up of 15 amino acids. The V gene lost 5 bases and the J gene lost 5 bases, with 18 bases spanning the gap. This CDR3 is CASSQGVGGGETQYF. The CDR3 bases are TGTGCCAGCAGTCAGGGCGTAGGGGGTGGGGAGACCCAGTACTTC.

This chain joins TRBV6-1 and TRBJ1-2, with D tentatively TRBD1 (5 bases). Germline lookup yields CDR1 MNHNS and CDR2 SASEGT. The CDR3 totals 13 residues. V was clipped by 2 bases and J by 6 bases, with 10 bases between them. CDR3 in DNA: TGTGCCAGCAGTGAACAGGGTGGGGATGGCTACACCTTC. This encodes CASSEQGGDGYTF.

The genes are TRBV5-4 and TRBJ1-6, with D perhaps TRBD1 (5 bases). CDR1 and CDR2 (germline): SGHNT, YYREEE (reference sequence). Trimming took 1 base from V and 5 from J, leaving 7 bases between them. The CDR3 runs 14 residues. The CDR3 DNA sequence: TGTGCCAGCAGCTTGATACAGGATAATTCACCCCTCCACTTT. Amino acids: CASSLIQDNSPLHF.

The rearrangement links TRBV7-2 to TRBJ2-5; D remains unclear. The germline gives CDR1 SGHTA, CDR2 FQGNSA. The CDR3 consists of 14 residues. With 2 bases removed from V and 4 bases from J, the gap between germline ends came to 11 bases. The CDR3 DNA reads TGTGCCAGCAGCTTATCTAGTGGTATAGAGACCCAGTACTTC. It encodes CASSLSSGIETQYF.

The V call is TRBV5-1, the J call TRBJ1-4; TRBD1 might be the D (6 bases). CDR3 size: 14 residues. Germline V gene lookup returns CDR1 SGHRS and CDR2 YFSETQ. Between the trimmed V and J ends, which lost 1 base and 7 bases, there was a span of 11 bases. The CDR3, as DNA: TGCGCCAGCAGCTTGACAGGGCATGGTGAAAAACTGTTTTTT. Amino acids: CASSLTGHGEKLFF.

This chain connects TRBV7-2 to TRBJ2-7; D unclear. Trimming pared 3 bases from V and 3 bases from J, leaving 12 bases between. The germline gives CDR1 SGHTA, CDR2 FQGNSA. This CDR3 region has 14 residues. The DNA for the CDR3 is TGTGCCAGCAGCTTCGCTAACCCGAGCTACGAGCAGTACTTC. Translating it yields CASSFANPSYEQYF.

This chain joins TRBV7-2 and TRBJ2-2; TRBD2 matches at 10 bases. This CDR3 contains 15 residues. Trimming cost V 3 bases and J 7 bases; bases outside gene matches: 5. CDR1 is SGHTA, CDR2 FQGNSA, per germline. The CDR3 DNA reads as TGTGCCAGCAGCTTCACTAGCGGGAAGGGCGGGGAGCTGTTTTTT. This codes for CASSFTSGKGGELFF.

The CDR3 nucleotides are TGTGCCAGCAGCTTACAGACAGTTACCTATGGCTACACCTTC. Translated: CASSLQTVTYGYTF. The chain is built from TRBV7-2 and TRBJ1-2; D is perhaps TRBD1 (5 bases). The germline CDR1 and CDR2 sequences are SGHTA and FQGNSA. Trimming took off 2 bases at V and 4 bases at J, with 11 bases between the two ends. The length of the CDR3 is 14 residues.

In its sample, this clone was seen once. This rearrangement joins TRBV29-1 to TRBJ1-2; TRBD1 matches at 9 bases. CDR3 length: 14 amino acids. V shed 1 base, J shed 1 base, and the junction held 1 base outside the gene matches. In germline, CDR1 is SQVTM, CDR2 ANQGSEA. The CDR3 DNA reads as TGCAGCGTTGAAGGGGGACAGGGTAACTATGGCTACACCTTC. This encodes CSVEGGQGNYGYTF.

As DNA, the CDR3 is TGTGCCAGCAGCCGACAGGGTGCGTGCTACGAGCAGTACTTC. It yields the protein CASSRQGACYEQYF. The rearrangement links TRBV7-4 to TRBJ2-7, with 7 bases fitting TRBD1. The CDR3 has 14 amino acids. From germline, CDR1 is SGHVT and CDR2 SQSDAQ. The V and J ends lost 5 bases and 3 bases, in that order; junction bases with no gene match: 7.

The chain employs TRBV4-1 and TRBJ2-7; D is undetermined. This CDR3 contains 15 residues. Looked up from germline, CDR1 is MGHRA and CDR2 is YSYEKL. V gave up 1 base and J gave up 1 base, with 11 bases separating them. For the CDR3, the DNA is TGCGCCAGCAGCCAAGCCAAGAGGCATTCCTACGAGCAGTACTTC. Translation: CASSQAKRHSYEQYF.

In DNA form, the CDR3 reads TGTGCCAGCAGCCTGGGACTAGCGGGGACAGATACGCAGTATTTT. Protein: CASSLGLAGTDTQYF. This chain uses TRBV4-2 with TRBJ2-3; 13 bases agree with TRBD2. The CDR3 contains 15 residues. The V segment lost 4 bases and the J segment 3 bases; nucleotides outside the gene matches: 1. Germline CDR1 LGHNA, CDR2 YNFKEQ.

The chain recombines TRBV10-3 with TRBJ2-1; D may be TRBD2 (5 bases). This CDR3 has 15 residues. V was trimmed by 0 bases and J by 4 bases, leaving 10 bases between them. Germline V lookup: CDR1 ENHRY, CDR2 SYGVKD. Here the CDR3 reads CAISESDSPYNEQFF. The CDR3 coding sequence is TGTGCCATCAGTGAGTCGGACTCCCCATACAATGAGCAGTTCTTC.

V usage is TRBV11-3 and J usage is TRBJ2-1; D may be TRBD2 (6 bases). The ends were cut back, 4 bases at V and 5 bases at J, with 15 bases in the middle. CDR3 size: 15 residues. The germline V gene has CDR1 SGHNT and CDR2 YENEEA. CDR3: CASSSRAGQNNEQFF. CDR3 DNA: TGTGCCAGCAGCTCAAGGGCGGGGCAAAACAATGAGCAGTTCTTC.

The rearrangement joins TRBV18 to TRBJ2-7; D may be TRBD1 (6 bases). There are 13 residues in the CDR3. Germline values: CDR1 KGHSH, CDR2 LQKENI. The V end was cut by 3 bases, the J end by 2 bases, with 8 bases between. In nucleotides, the CDR3 is TGTGCCAGCTCACCGCAGGGGACCTACGAGCAGTACTTC. Protein product: CASSPQGTYEQYF.

This chain links TRBV5-1 with TRBJ1-2, with TRBD1 as a possible D gene (5 bases). CDR1 and CDR2 from the germline V gene are SGHRS and YFSETQ. The CDR3 totals 14 residues. Trimming took 2 bases from V and 6 from J, leaving 14 bases between them. DNA for the CDR3: TGCGCCAGCAGCTTCGACAGAGCGGGCGATGGCTACACCTTC. This codes for CASSFDRAGDGYTF.

The chain employs TRBV4-3 and TRBJ2-1, with D tentatively TRBD2 (5 bases). The CDR3 loop spans 16 amino acids. Germline loops: CDR1 LGHNA, CDR2 YSLEER. V dropped 0 bases and J dropped 6 bases, with 15 bases sitting between them. In DNA, the CDR3 is TGCGCCAGCAGCCAAGACTACACCCTAGCCTCCAATGAGCAGTTCTTC. Encoded protein: CASSQDYTLASNEQFF.